This T cell receptor (beta chain) was captured in a study of blood T cell repertoires in COVID-19. On the study more broadly: Sources were T cells, B-cell-depleted T cells, or PBMCs; the material itself was cDNA or gDNA.

Germline CDR1 is SGHRS and CDR2 is YFSETQ. The V gene lost 3 bases and the J gene lost 7 bases, with 14 bases spanning the gap. This CDR3 spans 14 amino acids. Measured with immunoSEQ multiplex PCR; TCRdb has only the in-frame clones, and not every one. This table has 90,000 to 100,000 clones, 84% appearing once. The chain has TRBV5-1 and TRBJ1-5; a weak D match, TRBD1 (5 bases). The TCR originated in a man between 65 and 85 years old with active or convalescent COVID-19. The sequenced sample was peripheral blood. This CDR3 is CASSSGEGKQPQHF. In DNA, the CDR3 is TGCGCCAGCAGCTCGGGGGAGGGGAAACAGCCCCAGCATTTT.